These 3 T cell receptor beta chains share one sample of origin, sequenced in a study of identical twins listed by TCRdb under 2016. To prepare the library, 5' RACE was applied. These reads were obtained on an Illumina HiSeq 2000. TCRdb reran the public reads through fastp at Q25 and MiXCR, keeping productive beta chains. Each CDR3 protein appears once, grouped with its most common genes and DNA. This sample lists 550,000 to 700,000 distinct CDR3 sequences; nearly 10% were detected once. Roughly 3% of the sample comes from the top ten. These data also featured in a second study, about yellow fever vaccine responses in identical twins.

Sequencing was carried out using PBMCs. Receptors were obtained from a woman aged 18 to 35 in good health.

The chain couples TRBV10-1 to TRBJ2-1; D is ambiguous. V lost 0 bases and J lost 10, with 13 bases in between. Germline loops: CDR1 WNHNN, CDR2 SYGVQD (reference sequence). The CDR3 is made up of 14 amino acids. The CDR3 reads CASSESPGQAEQFF. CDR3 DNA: TGCGCCAGCAGTGAGTCCCCGGGTCAGGCGGAGCAGTTCTTC.

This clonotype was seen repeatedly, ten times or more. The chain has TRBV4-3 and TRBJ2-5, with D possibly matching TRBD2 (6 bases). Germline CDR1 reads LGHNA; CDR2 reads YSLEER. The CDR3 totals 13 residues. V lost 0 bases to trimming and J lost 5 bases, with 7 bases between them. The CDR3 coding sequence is TGCGCCAGCAGCCAAGATGGGGGGGAGACCCAGTACTTC. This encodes CASSQDGGETQYF.

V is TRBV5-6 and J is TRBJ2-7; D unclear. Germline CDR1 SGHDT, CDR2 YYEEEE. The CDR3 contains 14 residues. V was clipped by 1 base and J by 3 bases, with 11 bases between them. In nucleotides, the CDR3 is TGTGCCAGCAGCTTGTGGACGGCTCGCTACGAGCAGTACTTC. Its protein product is CASSLWTARYEQYF.